This is a list of T cell receptor beta chains from one sample in a study of cytomegalovirus exposure and HLA in healthy donors. Here immunoSEQ multiplex PCR was the method, and the copy in TCRdb shows in-frame clones only, minus some. The sample has about 160,000 clones; 82% are singletons. The sequencing sample was made of PBMCs. These receptors were taken from a male donor in good health and CMV-seronegative. The CDR3 runs from the conserved cysteine through the conserved F or W. A D gene is named only where the DNA matches it firmly. Only some rows state a clone size, as once, few, many or a class for expanded clones.

clone_size	v_call	j_call	d_call	cdr3_nt	cdr3_aa
NA	TRBV9	TRBJ1-4	TRBD1	TGTGCCAGCAGCCTAGCCGGGACAGGGAATGAAAAACTGTTTTTT	CASSLAGTGNEKLFF
few	TRBV27	TRBJ2-7	TRBD2	TGTGCCAGCAGTTCCGGGACTAGCGTATACGAGCAGTACTTC	CASSSGTSVYEQYF
NA	TRBV7-2	TRBJ1-1	NA	TGTGCCAGCAAACGCAGAGGGAACACTGAAGCTTTCTTT	CASKRRGNTEAFF
NA	TRBV7-2	TRBJ2-3	TRBD2	TGTGCCAGCAGCTTAGCAGCGGGAGGGGCAGATACGCAGTATTTT	CASSLAAGGADTQYF
NA	TRBV28	TRBJ1-4	TRBD1	TGTGCCAGCAGCCAGGGGGCGACTAATGAAAAACTGTTTTTT	CASSQGATNEKLFF
NA	TRBV27	TRBJ2-3	NA	TGTGCCAGCAGGGAAAGCGGAGTTACTAGCACAGATACGCAGTATTTT	CASRESGVTSTDTQYF
NA	TRBV5-1	TRBJ2-2	NA	TGCGCCAGCAGCTTGATCGGGGCCGGGGAGCTGTTTTTT	CASSLIGAGELFF
NA	TRBV7-9	TRBJ2-3	TRBD2	TGTGCCAGCAGCTTAGTGGCGGGGGGGAACACAGATACGCAGTATTTT	CASSLVAGGNTDTQYF
once	TRBV27	TRBJ2-7	TRBD2	TGTGCCAGCAGTTCCCCGACTAGCGGGAGAACCGAGCAGTACTTC	CASSSPTSGRTEQYF
NA	TRBV7-9	TRBJ2-7	TRBD1	TGTGCCAGCAGCTCCTGGACAGGGGGGCACTACGAGCAGTACTTC	CASSSWTGGHYEQYF
NA	TRBV2	TRBJ1-2	TRBD1	TGTGCCAGCAGCGGACAGGGTTTGGGTGGCTACACCTTC	CASSGQGLGGYTF
once	TRBV4-2	TRBJ1-1	NA	TGTGCCAGCAGCCATCTTACAGGGAACACTGAAGCTTTCTTT	CASSHLTGNTEAFF
NA	TRBV11-2	TRBJ1-1	NA	TGTGCCAGCAGCTTAGCTCAGGATCGCACTGAAGCTTTCTTT	CASSLAQDRTEAFF
NA	TRBV4-1	TRBJ2-3	TRBD1	TGCGCCAGCAGCCAAGAGGGACAGGCCACAGATACGCAGTATTTT	CASSQEGQATDTQYF
NA	TRBV5-1	TRBJ2-3	TRBD2	TGCGCCAGCAGCTCTGCCCTATTAGCGGGACCTAGCACAGATACGCAGTATTTT	CASSSALLAGPSTDTQYF
NA	TRBV13	TRBJ2-7	NA	TGTGCCAGCAGCCCCCAGGTGGGAGAGTGGCCTAACTACGAGCAGTACTTC	CASSPQVGEWPNYEQYF
NA	TRBV27	TRBJ1-2	NA	TGTGCCAGCAGTCCGGGGTATGGCTACACCTTC	CASSPGYGYTF
once	TRBV6-1	TRBJ2-7	TRBD1	TGTGCCAGCAGTGAAGCGACAGGGGGTCCCTACGAGCAGTACTTC	CASSEATGGPYEQYF
NA	TRBV6-5	TRBJ2-7	NA	TGTGCCAGCAGGAGGGGGAATTTCGACGAGCAGTACTTC	CASRRGNFDEQYF
NA	TRBV14	TRBJ1-4	NA	TGTGCCAGCAGCCGCTTCCCGGGACATCGCTTGTCCACTAATGAAAAACTGTTTTTT	CASSRFPGHRLSTNEKLFF
few	TRBV2	TRBJ1-6	TRBD1	TGTGCCAGCACCCCGAGGACAGGGGGAGATTCACCCCTCCACTTT	CASTPRTGGDSPLHF
NA	TRBV6-5	TRBJ1-1	NA	TGTGCCAGCAGTTCGAAGGGGACTGCTGAAGCTTTCTTT	CASSSKGTAEAFF
NA	TRBV27	TRBJ1-1	NA	TGTGCCAGCAGTTTATCCAAGGGGGACCTGAACACTGAAGCTTTCTTT	CASSLSKGDLNTEAFF
NA	TRBV7-6	TRBJ2-1	NA	TGTGCCAGCAGCCCGTTTCAGGTAGCGAGCGGGAATGAGCAGTTCTTC	CASSPFQVASGNEQFF
NA	TRBV10-3	TRBJ1-5	TRBD1	TGTGCCATCAGTGAGAGAGGGTCAGGGGGACATCAGCCCCAGCATTTT	CAISERGSGGHQPQHF
NA	TRBV18	TRBJ1-1	NA	TGTGCCAGCTCACCATCTCAACGGAGGAACACTGAAGCTTTCTTT	CASSPSQRRNTEAFF
NA	TRBV27	TRBJ2-1	TRBD1	TGTGCCAGCCGGGACAGGGGTGTCGATGGGCAGTTCTTC	CASRDRGVDGQFF
NA	TRBV9	TRBJ1-2	TRBD1	TGTGCCAGCAGCCCGGACAGGGAGGGCTATGGCTACACCTTC	CASSPDREGYGYTF
NA	TRBV5-1	TRBJ1-5	NA	TGCGCCAGCAGTTATTCCGGGATTAGCAATCAGCCCCAGCATTTT	CASSYSGISNQPQHF
NA	TRBV10-3	TRBJ2-5	TRBD2	TGTGCCATCAGGGAAGCGGGAGGGGCAGAGACCCAGTACTTC	CAIREAGGAETQYF
NA	TRBV18	TRBJ1-1	TRBD1	TGTGCCAGCTCAACAACAGGGGGTCGCACTGAAGCTTTCTTT	CASSTTGGRTEAFF
few	TRBV19	TRBJ2-1	TRBD2	TGTGCCAGTGGGACTAGCGAGACCACCTCTGAGCAGTTCTTC	CASGTSETTSEQFF
once	TRBV5-4	TRBJ1-1	NA	TGTGCCAGCAGCTTGTGGGGCAGGGGCCCTGAAGCTTTCTTT	CASSLWGRGPEAFF
once	TRBV7-2	TRBJ1-2	TRBD1	TGTGCCAGCACCGACAGGGACTATGGCTACACCTTC	CASTDRDYGYTF